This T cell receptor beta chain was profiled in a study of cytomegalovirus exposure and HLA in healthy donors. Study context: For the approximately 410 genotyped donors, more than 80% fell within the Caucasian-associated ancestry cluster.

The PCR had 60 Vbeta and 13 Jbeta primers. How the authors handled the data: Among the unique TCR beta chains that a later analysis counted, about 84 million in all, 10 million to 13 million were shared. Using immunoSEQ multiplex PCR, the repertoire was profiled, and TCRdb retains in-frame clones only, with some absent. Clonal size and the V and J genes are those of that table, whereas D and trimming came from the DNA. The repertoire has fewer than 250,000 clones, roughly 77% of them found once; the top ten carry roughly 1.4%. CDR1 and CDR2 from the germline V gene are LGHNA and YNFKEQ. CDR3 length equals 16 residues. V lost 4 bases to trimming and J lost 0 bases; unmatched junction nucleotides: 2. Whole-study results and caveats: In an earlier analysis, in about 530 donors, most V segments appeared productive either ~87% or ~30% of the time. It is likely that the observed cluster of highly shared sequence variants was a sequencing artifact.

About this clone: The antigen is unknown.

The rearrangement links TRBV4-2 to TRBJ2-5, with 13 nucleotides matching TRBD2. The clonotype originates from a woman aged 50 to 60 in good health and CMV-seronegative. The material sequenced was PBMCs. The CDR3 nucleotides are TGTGCCAGCAGCCGCGGACTAGCGGGAGACCAAGAGACCCAGTACTTC. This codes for CASSRGLAGDQETQYF.